This TCR beta chain was documented in a study of T cells after yellow fever vaccination. General study points: Overall, a small share of clonotypes was seen in both CD4 and CD8 compartments. Most clones from primary vaccination resurfaced after the booster (roughly 96% CD4, over 85% CD8).

TCRdb called the 5' RACE reads again in MiXCR, with one record for every CDR3 protein. Of 100,000 to 150,000 distinct CDR3 sequences listed, over 12% are singletons. This clonotype was seen more than once but under ten times. The antigen is unknown. J was trimmed by 6 bases and V by 5 bases; bases with no gene match: 15. There are 16 residues in the CDR3. The germline V gene has CDR1 DFQATT and CDR2 SNEGSKA (reference sequence). The specimen was CD8+ T cells sorted from PBMCs, collected 5 days after the yellow fever booster vaccination. This clonotype originated in a man aged 18 to 35 who received the YFV17D yellow fever vaccine. The J gene is TRBJ2-5, the V gene TRBV20-1; 10 bases match TRBD1. The CDR3 DNA sequence: TGCAGTGCTGGACCAAGTGACAGGGGGCGCCTCCAGACCCAGTACTTC. It encodes CSAGPSDRGRLQTQYF.